The rows below give T cell receptor beta chains drawn from one sample of a study of early T cells in non-severe SARS-CoV-2 infection. TCRdb recomputed calls from the 5' RACE reads with MiXCR, one row per CDR3 protein. The table shows nearly 60,000 distinct CDR3 sequences, with 10% to 15% occurring only once. Sequenced sample: whole blood. These receptors were collected from an adult who was a healthcare worker with PCR-confirmed SARS-CoV-2 infection or an uninfected control (not recorded which). Each CDR3 is given with its conserved first and last residue. The D gene is left open where the match is weak. Rows may omit the clone size; those that give it use once, few, many or a size class.

abundance	v_gene	j_gene	d_gene	CDR3nt	CDR3aa
many	TRBV2	TRBJ2-1	TRBD2	TGTGCCAGCACCCGGACTAGCGGGCCGTCTCCGGAGCAGTTCTTC	CASTRTSGPSPEQFF
NA	TRBV20-1	TRBJ2-7	NA	TGCAGTGCTAGAGATCTCGGCAGCCCAAAATCCTTCGAGCAGTACTTC	CSARDLGSPKSFEQYF
many	TRBV20-1	TRBJ1-2	TRBD1	TGCAGTGTCACGAGGGGGCGCGTCTATGGCTACACCTTC	CSVTRGRVYGYTF
many	TRBV5-6	TRBJ1-6	TRBD1	TGTGCCAGCAGCCGGGACAGTTACTCACCCCTCCACTTT	CASSRDSYSPLHF
NA	TRBV3-1	TRBJ2-7	TRBD2	TGTGCCAGCAGCCGGACTAGCGGGGGGCTCCCAACCTACGAGCAGTACTTC	CASSRTSGGLPTYEQYF
NA	TRBV19	TRBJ2-1	NA	TGTGCCAGTAGTCTCCGACAGTACAATGAGCAGTTCTTC	CASSLRQYNEQFF
many	TRBV6-2/TRBV6-3	TRBJ2-1	TRBD2	TGTGCCAGCACCTCCACTAGCGTTTCCTACAATGAGCAGTTCTTC	CASTSTSVSYNEQFF
many	TRBV28	TRBJ2-1	TRBD2	TGTGCCAGCAGTAAGCTAGCGGGGGTGCGGGCTGAGCAGTTCTTC	CASSKLAGVRAEQFF
NA	TRBV28	TRBJ1-6	TRBD1	TGTGCCAGCAGTCCCCCTAGGGGGCATTCACCCCTCCACTTT	CASSPPRGHSPLHF
many	TRBV20-1	TRBJ1-5	NA	TGCAGTGCTAGAGAGGGGAGGGGTCAGCCCCAGCATTTT	CSAREGRGQPQHF
few	TRBV7-8	TRBJ2-7	NA	TGTGCCAGCAGCGCCCAAGGACCCCGAAAGCAGTACTTC	CASSAQGPRKQYF
NA	TRBV3-1	TRBJ1-4	NA	TGTGCCAGCAGCAGCAAGACAACTAATGAAAAACTGTTTTTT	CASSSKTTNEKLFF
few	TRBV7-2	TRBJ2-2	NA	TGTGCCAGCAGCTTAGTGGGCGGGGTAAACACCGGGGAGCTGTTTTTT	CASSLVGGVNTGELFF
NA	TRBV20-1	TRBJ2-3	TRBD1	TGCAGTGCTATGCCTCTGGGACAGTTGAATACGCAGTATTTT	CSAMPLGQLNTQYF
few	TRBV18	TRBJ1-1	NA	TGTGCCAGCTCACCATCGAGACAGAACACTGAAGCTTTCTTT	CASSPSRQNTEAFF
NA	TRBV12-3/TRBV12-4	TRBJ1-1	NA	TGTGCCAGCAGCCCTTCATGGGGCACTGAAGCTTTCTTT	CASSPSWGTEAFF
NA	TRBV7-9	TRBJ2-1	NA	TGTGCCAGCAGCTTTACGAATGAGCAGTTCTTC	CASSFTNEQFF
few	TRBV6-2/TRBV6-3	TRBJ2-2	NA	TGTGCCAGCAGTTATATAGGGCTCGGGGAGCTGTTTTTT	CASSYIGLGELFF
few	TRBV27	TRBJ1-2	TRBD1	TGTGCCAGCAGTTATTCGGACAGGGCCTATGGCTACACCTTC	CASSYSDRAYGYTF
NA	TRBV29-1	TRBJ2-7	NA	TGCAGCGTCTGGACGCAGGCCTACGAGCAGTACTTC	CSVWTQAYEQYF
many	TRBV7-9	TRBJ1-3	NA	TGTGCCAGCAGCTCCCCCTGGGGGAGTAAAAACACCATATATTTT	CASSSPWGSKNTIYF
few	TRBV9	TRBJ2-3	NA	TGTGCCAGCAGCGTAGTAGGAGTCACAGATACGCAGTATTTT	CASSVVGVTDTQYF
many	TRBV30	TRBJ2-1	TRBD2	TGTGCCTGGCTTGGGAGCGGGAGGCGTGACGGTGAGCAGTTCTTC	CAWLGSGRRDGEQFF
many	TRBV5-1	TRBJ1-5	NA	TGCGCCAGCAGCGCGGACAGAGATCAGCCCCAGCATTTT	CASSADRDQPQHF
many	TRBV6-1	TRBJ2-5	TRBD1	TGTGCCAGTAGGACGACCGGGACAGGGGAAAAGACCCAGTACTTC	CASRTTGTGEKTQYF
NA	TRBV6-2/TRBV6-3	TRBJ2-6	NA	TGTGCCAGCAGCCCGCGGGGATCTGGGGCCAACGTCCTGACTTTC	CASSPRGSGANVLTF
few	TRBV27	TRBJ2-1	NA	TGTGCCAGCAGTTTCCGACCCTACAATGAGCAGTTCTTC	CASSFRPYNEQFF
NA	TRBV13	TRBJ2-1	NA	TGTGCCAGCAGCACCCAAACTTGGATCAATGAGCAGTTCTTC	CASSTQTWINEQFF
few	TRBV5-1	TRBJ1-1	NA	TGCGCCAGCAGCTTGGTGGTAGGGATGAACACTGAAGCTTTCTTT	CASSLVVGMNTEAFF
many	TRBV11-3	TRBJ2-2	NA	TGTGCCAGCAGCTTAGCTAATACGAACACCGGGGAGCTGTTTTTT	CASSLANTNTGELFF
few	TRBV29-1	TRBJ1-4	NA	TGCAGCATGACCGCCACTAATGAAAAACTGTTTTTT	CSMTATNEKLFF
NA	TRBV5-6	TRBJ1-4	TRBD1	TGTGCCAGCAGCTGGGGACAGGGAACTAATGAAAAACTGTTTTTT	CASSWGQGTNEKLFF
few	TRBV5-4	TRBJ1-5	TRBD1	TGTGCCAGCAGCTTGGCCTCATCCGGGACAGGGGATCAGCCCCAGCATTTT	CASSLASSGTGDQPQHF
many	TRBV20-1	TRBJ2-7	TRBD1	TGCAGTGCCCCGACGATGGACAGGGGTGGCGAGCAGTACTTC	CSAPTMDRGGEQYF
NA	TRBV6-4	TRBJ2-3	NA	TGTGCCAGCAGCCTACTAGGGGGGAGCACAGATACGCAGTATTTT	CASSLLGGSTDTQYF
NA	TRBV29-1	TRBJ2-4	NA	TGCAGCGTTGGTCGGACCTACGGGGCCAAAAACATTCAGTACTTC	CSVGRTYGAKNIQYF
NA	TRBV24-1	TRBJ2-2	TRBD2	TGTGCCACCAGTGATGTGAAGCGGGAACGTATCACCGGGGAGCTGTTTTTT	CATSDVKRERITGELFF
NA	TRBV14	TRBJ2-1	TRBD2	TGTGCCAGCAGCCCGAGGTTGAGCGGGACTCCCTACAATGAGCAGTTCTTC	CASSPRLSGTPYNEQFF
NA	TRBV20-1	TRBJ2-3	TRBD2	TGCAGTGGCCCGTCGGGGAGGGTCCAGTATTTT	CSGPSGRVQYF
NA	TRBV25-1	TRBJ1-3	NA	TGTGCCAGCACGGAGAGGGGCGTTGGAAACACCATATATTTT	CASTERGVGNTIYF
NA	TRBV29-1	TRBJ2-3	NA	TGCAGCGTCGGATATACTAGCACAGATACGCAGTATTTT	CSVGYTSTDTQYF
NA	TRBV29-1	TRBJ2-7	NA	TGCAGCGTTGGGAGGGCGACCTACGAGCAGTACTTC	CSVGRATYEQYF
few	TRBV6-5	TRBJ2-5	NA	TGTGCCAGCAGTTATAGCTACCAAGAGACCCAGTACTTC	CASSYSYQETQYF
few	TRBV6-1	TRBJ1-1	TRBD1	TGTGCCAGCAGTGAAGCGGGACAGGGGGGGATTCACACTGAAGCTTTCTTT	CASSEAGQGGIHTEAFF
NA	TRBV4-3	TRBJ2-1	TRBD2	TGCGCCAGCAGCCAAGGTCCGGCGGGAGGCCTCAACAATGAGCAGTTCTTC	CASSQGPAGGLNNEQFF
few	TRBV27	TRBJ2-7	TRBD2	TGTGCCAGCAGTTTACGGCGGGGGGCCCCCTACGAGCAGTACTTC	CASSLRRGAPYEQYF
NA	TRBV28	TRBJ2-6	TRBD1	TGTGCCAGCAGGTCACAGGGGGCTGGGGCCAACGTCCTGACTTTC	CASRSQGAGANVLTF
many	TRBV2	TRBJ2-2	NA	TGTGCCAGCAGTGGCGGCAGTTGGGAAGCGCTGTTTTTT	CASSGGSWEALFF
NA	TRBV6-5	TRBJ2-7	NA	TGTGCCAGCCGACAGATAATGAGCTCCTACGAGCAGTACTTC	CASRQIMSSYEQYF
many	TRBV4-2	TRBJ1-2	TRBD1	TGTGCCAGCAGCCAAGATCATGTCAACACAGGGGGCAGCTATGGCTACACCTTC	CASSQDHVNTGGSYGYTF
many	TRBV18	TRBJ2-3	NA	TGTGCCAGCTCACAGGACGCCGCGCCCGGCGCAGATACGCAGTATTTT	CASSQDAAPGADTQYF
many	TRBV5-4	TRBJ2-5	TRBD1	TGTGCCAGCAGCCTACCTCCAGGGGGCAAAGAGACCCAGTACTTC	CASSLPPGGKETQYF
few	TRBV7-3	TRBJ2-2	TRBD2	TGTGCCAGCAGCACCACTAGCGGGCCGAACACCGGGGAGCTGTTTTTT	CASSTTSGPNTGELFF
many	TRBV9	TRBJ2-7	TRBD2	TGTGCCAGCAGCGTCCGACTAGCGGGAGAGCAGTACTTC	CASSVRLAGEQYF
few	TRBV27	TRBJ1-6	NA	TGTGCCAGCAGTACTCAAAGCTATAATTCACCCCTCCACTTT	CASSTQSYNSPLHF